The rows below give T cell receptor beta chains drawn from one sample of a study of T cells of healthy individuals. TCRdb independently ran MiXCR on the 5' RACE reads; one entry per CDR3 protein. In the table there are tens of thousands of distinct CDR3 sequences, around 16% of which are singletons. All receptors come from a human donor in good health. The CDR3 runs from the conserved cysteine through the conserved F or W. The D gene is left open where the match is weak. Expanded clones get a size class; other rows say once, few or many, or leave the size out.

abundance | d_gene | j_gene | v_gene | CDR3aa | CDR3nt
many | TRBD2 | TRBJ2-5 | TRBV25-1 | CASSESVTSDQETQYF | TGTGCCAGCAGTGAATCTGTGACTAGCGACCAAGAGACCCAGTACTTC
few | - | TRBJ2-3 | TRBV27 | CASSWGTTDTQYF | TGTGCCAGCAGTTGGGGGACCACAGATACGCAGTATTTT
- | - | TRBJ2-6 | TRBV29-1 | CSAVLINVLTF | TGCAGCGCCGTACTGATCAACGTCCTGACTTTC
many | TRBD1 | TRBJ2-3 | TRBV29-1 | CSVLDRGRFDTQYF | TGCAGCGTTTTGGACAGGGGGCGGTTTGATACGCAGTATTTT
- | - | TRBJ1-2 | TRBV12-3/TRBV12-4 | CASSLQEKLQGCTF | TGTGCCAGCAGTTTGCAGGAAAAACTGCAAGGCTGCACCTTC
few | TRBD2 | TRBJ2-7 | TRBV6-2/TRBV6-3 | CASSSGTRSDEQYF | TGTGCCAGCAGTTCAGGGACTAGGAGCGACGAGCAGTACTTC
- | TRBD1 | TRBJ2-7 | TRBV11-1 | CASSGRDSVYEQYF | TGTGCCAGCAGCGGCCGGGACAGTGTCTACGAGCAGTACTTC
many | - | TRBJ2-3 | TRBV12-3/TRBV12-4 | CASSVSAGAYTDTQYF | TGTGCCAGCAGTGTCTCTGCGGGGGCCTACACAGATACGCAGTATTTT
few | TRBD2 | TRBJ2-3 | TRBV5-1 | CASSLDGGITDTQYF | TGCGCCAGCAGCTTGGACGGGGGGATCACAGATACGCAGTATTTT
few | - | TRBJ1-6 | TRBV5-1 | CASSLFAGSENSPLHF | TGCGCCAGCAGCTTGTTTGCTGGCAGCGAAAATTCACCCCTCCACTTT
many | - | TRBJ2-2 | TRBV5-1 | CASSLNPMNTGELFF | TGCGCCAGCAGCTTGAATCCCATGAACACCGGGGAGCTGTTTTTT
- | - | TRBJ2-1 | TRBV21-1 | CASSKYGRTSGEPSSYNEQFF | TGTGCCAGCAGCAAATATGGAAGGACTAGCGGGGAACCCAGCTCCTACAATGAGCAGTTCTTC
- | TRBD1 | TRBJ1-5 | TRBV11-2 | CASSLRDSNYGPQHF | TGTGCCAGCAGCTTGAGGGACAGCAACTATGGGCCCCAGCATTTT
many | TRBD2 | TRBJ2-3 | TRBV20-1 | CSAKGSSGMSDTQYF | TGCAGTGCTAAGGGGTCCAGCGGGATGTCAGATACGCAGTATTTT
many | TRBD2 | TRBJ2-3 | TRBV4-2 | CASSHLAGEPDTQYF | TGTGCCAGCAGCCATCTAGCGGGAGAGCCAGATACGCAGTATTTT
- | - | TRBJ1-6 | TRBV5-6 | CASSLDRRPPLHF | TGTGCCAGCAGCTTGGACAGGAGACCACCCCTCCACTTT
many | - | TRBJ2-7 | TRBV27 | CATRWAMGEQYF | TGTGCCACCAGATGGGCCATGGGGGAGCAGTACTTC
- | TRBD2 | TRBJ2-7 | TRBV20-1 | CSATSGTSGGAGEQYF | TGCAGTGCTACATCCGGGACTAGCGGGGGGGCCGGGGAGCAGTACTTC
- | - | TRBJ1-3 | TRBV29-1 | CSVAEWSGEHSGNTIYF | TGCAGCGTTGCGGAGTGGTCGGGGGAACACTCTGGAAACACCATATATTTT
few | - | TRBJ1-3 | TRBV7-9 | CASSSKTVWRGNTIYF | TGTGCCAGCAGCTCGAAGACCGTCTGGAGGGGAAACACCATATATTTT
many | - | TRBJ2-1 | TRBV25-1 | CASSLLGIIEQFF | TGTGCCAGCAGTCTTCTCGGGATCATTGAGCAGTTCTTC
- | TRBD1 | TRBJ1-5 | TRBV20-1 | CSARDTQGSNQPQHF | TGCAGTGCTAGAGATACACAGGGGTCTAATCAGCCCCAGCATTTT
many | - | TRBJ2-7 | TRBV28 | CASLGIDYEQYF | TGTGCCAGCCTCGGAATCGACTACGAGCAGTACTTC
- | TRBD1 | TRBJ2-1 | TRBV5-1 | CASSLIGQGSKMSSYNEQFF | TGCGCCAGCAGCTTGATCGGACAGGGAAGTAAAATGAGCTCCTACAATGAGCAGTTCTTC
many | - | TRBJ1-6 | TRBV7-9 | CASRGSNSNSPLHF | TGTGCCAGCAGGGGGAGTAACTCTAATTCACCCCTCCACTTT
- | - | TRBJ1-1 | TRBV6-2/TRBV6-3 | CASRHGTRNTEAFF | TGTGCCAGCAGACACGGGACAAGGAACACTGAAGCTTTCTTT
- | - | TRBJ2-2 | TRBV6-2/TRBV6-3 | CASSGVAGELFF | TGTGCCAGCAGCGGGGTAGCCGGGGAGCTGTTTTTT
many | TRBD2 | TRBJ2-3 | TRBV12-3/TRBV12-4 | CASNYGTSGPTDTQYF | TGTGCCAGCAATTACGGGACTAGCGGCCCCACAGATACGCAGTATTTT
many | TRBD2 | TRBJ2-2 | TRBV4-1 | CASSAFGLAGGSRELFF | TGCGCCAGCAGCGCCTTCGGACTAGCGGGAGGGTCCCGGGAGCTGTTTTTT
- | - | TRBJ2-1 | TRBV4-3 | CASSRTSGTGDNEQFF | TGCGCCAGCAGCCGTACTTCCGGGACGGGAGACAATGAGCAGTTCTTC
many | TRBD2 | TRBJ2-2 | TRBV29-1 | CSVEGGRGSGRSGELFF | TGCAGCGTTGAAGGGGGGAGAGGTAGCGGGAGGTCCGGGGAGCTGTTTTTT
- | - | TRBJ2-5 | TRBV18 | CASSPPTTARETQYF | TGTGCCAGCTCACCACCAACTACGGCTCGAGAGACCCAGTACTTC
few | - | TRBJ2-1 | TRBV5-4 | CASSSRYNEQFF | TGTGCCAGCAGCTCCCGATACAATGAGCAGTTCTTC
- | TRBD2 | TRBJ2-3 | TRBV3-1 | CASSQDPLAGTTDTQYF | TGTGCCAGCAGCCAAGATCCCCTAGCGGGGACCACAGATACGCAGTATTTT
- | TRBD1 | TRBJ2-7 | TRBV3-1 | CASSRGTGPLYEQYF | TGTGCCAGCAGCCGCGGGACAGGCCCCCTTTACGAGCAGTACTTC
- | - | TRBJ2-1 | TRBV2 | CASSEAASNEQFF | TGTGCCAGCAGTGAAGCAGCGTCCAATGAGCAGTTCTTC
many | - | TRBJ2-1 | TRBV12-5 | CASGPAVYNEQFF | TGTGCTAGTGGTCCCGCCGTCTACAATGAGCAGTTCTTC
- | - | TRBJ1-5 | TRBV28 | CASTMGQPQHF | TGTGCCAGCACCATGGGTCAGCCCCAGCATTTT
- | - | TRBJ2-2 | TRBV29-1 | CSVEPGFNTGELFF | TGCAGCGTTGAACCTGGGTTCAACACCGGGGAGCTGTTTTTT
few | - | TRBJ2-4 | TRBV5-1 | CASSLVGGPENIQYF | TGCGCCAGCAGCTTGGTTGGGGGGCCGGAAAACATTCAGTACTTC
many | - | TRBJ1-6 | TRBV7-2 | CASSRERAGHNSPLHF | TGTGCCAGCAGCCGAGAGAGGGCAGGGCATAATTCACCCCTCCACTTT
many | - | TRBJ2-1 | TRBV6-5 | CASSFGMGYEQFF | TGTGCCAGCAGTTTCGGCATGGGGTATGAGCAGTTCTTC